This is a list of T cell receptor beta chains from one sample in a study of blood T cell repertoires in COVID-19. The data were produced by immunoSEQ multiplex PCR, yet TCRdb's version contains in-frame clones alone and is incomplete. The top ten clones hold about 18% of a sample with 70,000 to 95,000 clones, about 85% of them seen once. Sequenced material: peripheral blood. These receptors came from an elderly man with active or convalescent COVID-19. CDR3s include the opening cysteine and the closing phenylalanine or tryptophan. Each record gives: clone size, J gene, D gene, V gene, CDR3 protein, CDR3 DNA. A D gene is named only where the DNA matches it firmly. The listing skips clone size in some rows; elsewhere it reads once, few, many or a size class.

>.|TRBJ2-1|.|TRBV18
CASSAYLNEQFF
TGTGCCAGCTCAGCGTACTTGAATGAGCAGTTCTTC
>few|TRBJ2-3|.|TRBV3-1/TRBV3-2
CASSQVRGSTDTQYF
TGTGCCAGCAGCCAAGTCAGGGGTAGCACAGATACGCAGTATTTT
>.|TRBJ2-1|.|TRBV3-1/TRBV3-2
CASSQGTGSYNEQFF
TGTGCCAGCAGCCAAGGTACAGGGAGTTACAATGAGCAGTTCTTC
>.|TRBJ1-1|.|TRBV28
CASTPGLLNTEAFF
TGTGCCAGCACCCCGGGACTTCTTAACACTGAAGCTTTCTTT
>.|TRBJ1-5|.|TRBV15
CATSSGKQGFQPQHF
TGTGCCACCAGCAGTGGGAAACAGGGTTTTCAGCCCCAGCATTTT
>.|TRBJ2-5|.|TRBV15
CATSRTGETQYF
TGTGCCACCAGCAGAACAGGAGAGACCCAGTACTTC
>once|TRBJ2-3|TRBD2|TRBV5-8
CASSLSRTSGGADTQYF
TGTGCCAGCAGCTTGTCCCGGACTAGCGGGGGGGCTGATACGCAGTATTTT
>.|TRBJ2-2|TRBD2|TRBV5-5
CASSSTRGSSPGELFF
TGTGCCAGCAGCTCAACCCGCGGGAGTTCCCCCGGGGAGCTGTTTTTT
>few|TRBJ1-2|.|TRBV18
CASAYGGFNYGYTF
TGTGCCAGCGCCTACGGGGGATTCAACTATGGCTACACCTTC
>.|TRBJ1-5|TRBD1|TRBV3-1/TRBV3-2
CASSQVGGGQPQHF
TGTGCCAGCAGCCAAGTAGGGGGCGGTCAGCCCCAGCATTTT
>.|TRBJ2-1|TRBD1|TRBV24-1
CATSAQGQPSYNEQFF
TGTGCCACCAGTGCCCAGGGACAGCCCTCCTACAATGAGCAGTTCTTC
>.|TRBJ2-5|TRBD2|TRBV7-2
CASSLGLAGGRETQYF
TGTGCCAGCAGCTTAGGACTAGCGGGGGGTCGGGAGACCCAGTACTTC
>.|TRBJ1-1|.|TRBV4-1
CASSHSYPPGRKNTEAFF
TGCGCCAGCAGCCACTCCTACCCGCCAGGGCGGAAGAACACTGAAGCTTTCTTT
>.|TRBJ1-1|TRBD1|TRBV29-1
CSVGTGNTEAFF
TGCAGCGTTGGGACAGGGAACACTGAAGCTTTCTTT
>few|TRBJ1-1|.|TRBV11-2
CASSSDMNTEAFF
TGTGCCAGCAGCTCAGACATGAACACTGAAGCTTTCTTT
>.|TRBJ1-3|.|TRBV6-5
CASKVGRYDGNTIYF
TGTGCCAGCAAAGTCGGCAGGTACGACGGAAACACCATATATTTT
>few|TRBJ1-5|TRBD1|TRBV4-2
CASSPAIGTGVASNQPQHF
TGTGCCAGCAGCCCCGCGATAGGGACAGGGGTAGCGAGCAATCAGCCCCAGCATTTT
>.|TRBJ1-2|TRBD1|TRBV11-3
CASSLVGTGTYGYTF
TGTGCCAGCAGCTTAGTGGGGACAGGAACTTATGGCTACACCTTC
>.|TRBJ1-4|.|TRBV19
CASRTRGKLFF
TGTGCCAGTAGAACAAGGGGGAAACTGTTTTTT
>.|TRBJ2-1|TRBD1|TRBV24-1
CATGTGQIPNEQFF
TGTGCCACCGGTACGGGACAGATTCCAAATGAGCAGTTCTTC
>.|TRBJ2-1|.|TRBV5-1
CASSSLANPPNEQFF
TGCGCCAGCAGCTCCTTAGCGAACCCTCCCAATGAGCAGTTCTTC
>once|TRBJ1-5|.|TRBV28
CASSYVIGNQPQHF
TGTGCCAGCAGCTACGTGATAGGCAATCAGCCCCAGCATTTT
>many|TRBJ2-5|TRBD1|TRBV7-9
CASSGQGMAQYF
TGTGCCAGCAGCGGACAGGGAATGGCCCAGTACTTC
>.|TRBJ2-2|TRBD1|TRBV11-2
CASSLRTGADTGELFF
TGTGCCAGCAGCTTACGGACAGGGGCGGACACCGGGGAGCTGTTTTTT
>.|TRBJ2-1|TRBD1|TRBV5-1
CASREGAATLRNNEQFF
TGCGCCAGCCGAGAGGGGGCCGCGACCCTAAGAAACAATGAGCAGTTCTTC
>once|TRBJ1-1|.|TRBV9
CASSVLDSPRTEAFF
TGTGCCAGCAGCGTTTTAGACAGCCCCAGGACTGAAGCTTTCTTT
>.|TRBJ2-3|.|TRBV6-5
CASSRLLDGRDTQYF
TGTGCCAGCAGTCGACTACTCGATGGGCGAGATACGCAGTATTTT
>once|TRBJ1-3|.|TRBV28
CASISGTLGNTIYF
TGTGCCAGCATATCCGGGACACTTGGAAACACCATATATTTT
>once|TRBJ1-2|TRBD1|TRBV6-5
CAILRTGSNYGYTF
TGTGCCATCCTGAGGACAGGGAGTAACTATGGCTACACCTTC
>.|TRBJ1-6|TRBD1|TRBV27
CASSPDRGLLLASPLHF
TGTGCCAGCAGTCCGGACAGGGGGCTATTGTTGGCTTCACCCCTCCACTTT
>.|TRBJ1-1|.|TRBV7-9
CASSWTTGEAFF
TGTGCCAGCAGTTGGACGACAGGCGAAGCTTTCTTT
>.|TRBJ2-2|TRBD2|TRBV4-1
CARATHGLAGGGTGELFF
TGCGCCCGCGCGACCCACGGACTAGCGGGAGGAGGCACCGGGGAGCTGTTTTTT
>.|TRBJ2-4|.|TRBV19
CASSSHIAKNIQYF
TGTGCCAGTAGTAGCCACATAGCCAAAAACATTCAGTACTTC
>few|TRBJ2-2|.|TRBV11-2
CASTFSWGAGELFF
TGTGCCAGCACCTTTTCTTGGGGGGCCGGGGAGCTGTTTTTT
>.|TRBJ2-2|TRBD2|TRBV2
CASSERGGTGELFF
TGTGCCAGCAGTGAGCGGGGGGGCACCGGGGAGCTGTTTTTT
>.|TRBJ2-2|TRBD1|TRBV9
CASSVYRGTGELFF
TGTGCCAGCAGCGTATACAGGGGAACCGGGGAGCTGTTTTTT
>.|TRBJ2-6|.|TRBV3-1/TRBV3-2
CASSQGGPRNDLTF
TGTGCCAGCAGCCAGGGGGGACCAAGAAATGACCTGACTTTC
>.|TRBJ2-1|TRBD2|TRBV24-1
CATSPISPTSGASSYNEQFF
TGTGCCACCAGTCCTATAAGTCCTACTAGCGGAGCTAGCTCCTACAATGAGCAGTTCTTC
>.|TRBJ1-4|.|TRBV7-8
CASSLQRRTGGGIVREKLFF
TGTGCCAGCAGCCTCCAGAGGCGGACCGGGGGGGGAATAGTCCGGGAAAAACTGTTTTTT
>.|TRBJ2-5|TRBD2|TRBV15
CATSRGLAEETQYF
TGTGCCACCAGCAGAGGACTAGCGGAAGAGACCCAGTACTTC
>once|TRBJ1-1|.|TRBV5-1
CASSLAENTEAFF
TGCGCCAGCAGCTTGGCAGAGAACACTGAAGCTTTCTTT